The source of this TCR beta chain is a study of blood T cell repertoires in COVID-19. The wider study: Samples taken during acute and convalescent COVID-19 were collected in the United States, Italy and Spain. T cells, B-cell-depleted T cells, or PBMCs supplied cDNA or gDNA.

The count of this clone is one. The CDR3 is 13 amino acids. With 6 bases clipped from V and 5 bases from J, the junction kept 5 bases outside the gene matches. CDR1 and CDR2 (germline): MNHEY, SMNVEV (reference sequence). The authors' processing: Reference gene primer amplification yielded estimated nucleated cell counts. TCRdb's copy holds only in-frame clones and misses some; the assay was immunoSEQ multiplex PCR. The V and J calls and the clone size are those of that table, but D and trimming were determined from the DNA. The sample includes about 92,000 clones, over 70% seen only once; the top ten take around 9%.

V is TRBV27 and J is TRBJ2-5, with 8 bases that match TRBD2. The sequencing sample was made of peripheral blood. This clonotype was sampled from a man between 50 and 59 years old who had recovered from COVID-19. This CDR3 reads CASRGLVGETQYF. The CDR3 DNA follows: TGTGCCAGCAGGGGACTAGTCGGGGAGACCCAGTACTTC.